The 24 T cell receptor beta chains below come from one sample, sequenced in a study of blood T cells in healthy people across ages (dated by TCRdb to between 2014 and 2016). The library was made by 5' RACE. A second PCR of about 6 to 11 cycles was performed with a sample-barcoded 5' primer and a J-beta primer mix. TCRdb itself trimmed the public reads at Q25 with fastp, ran MiXCR and retained productive beta chains. Rows with one shared CDR3 protein collapse into an entry with the most common genes and DNA. A total of around 1,900,000 distinct CDR3 sequences appear in this sample, roughly 43% of them only once. 23% of the sample is held by the ten biggest clonotypes. The sequenced material came from blood. The receptors were sampled from a human donor in good health.

J is TRBJ2-5 and V is TRBV7-2; possible D gene TRBD1, 5 bases. The germline gives CDR1 SGHTA, CDR2 FQGNSA. Trimming cost V 2 bases and J 4 bases, with 17 bases left between them. The CDR3 sequence is 16 residues long. The CDR3 loop is CASSLRGRPQGETQYF. CDR3 DNA sequence: TGTGCCAGCAGCTTAAGAGGACGCCCCCAGGGAGAGACCCAGTACTTC.

The chain couples TRBV9 to TRBJ1-2; D remains unclear. Germline V lookup: CDR1 SGDLS, CDR2 YYNGEE. This CDR3 has 14 amino acids. V was pared by 4 bases and J by 3 bases, with 13 bases between. The CDR3 bases are TGTGCCAGCAGCCGACGGTCGGATCACTATGGCTACACCTTC. Protein: CASSRRSDHYGYTF.

This clonotype was found a few times. Germline and junction disagree at one end, which may indicate a read error. The rearrangement joins TRBV30 to TRBJ2-6, with TRBD1 as a possible D gene (5 bases). CDR3 size: 15 residues. Germline V gene lookup returns CDR1 GTSNPN and CDR2 SVGIG (reference sequence). The CDR3 DNA is TGTGCCTGGAGTGTAGGCAGGTCTGGGGCCAACGTCCGGACTTTC. It yields the protein CAWSVGRSGANVRTF.

The chain is built from TRBV5-1 and TRBJ1-1; D is perhaps TRBD1 (5 bases). The CDR3 is 12 amino acids. V lost 4 bases, J lost 8 bases, and 12 bases lay in between. Germline V gene sequence: CDR1 SGHRS, CDR2 YFSETQ. CDR3 protein: CASSKGTEEAFF. CDR3 DNA: TGCGCCAGCAGCAAAGGGACGGAAGAAGCTTTCTTT.

The V and J genes are TRBV4-1 and TRBJ1-4; a possible D gene is TRBD1 (5 bases). Germline values: CDR1 MGHRA, CDR2 YSYEKL. This CDR3 has 15 amino acids. V shed 2 bases and J shed 1 base, with 8 bases lying between them. The CDR3 nucleotides read TGCGCCAGCAGCCAATGGCAGGGAACTAATGAAAAACTGTTTTTT. This gives the protein CASSQWQGTNEKLFF.

The chain recombines TRBV5-1 with TRBJ2-4; tentative D call: TRBD1 (6 bases). The tail of the sequence fits TRBJ2-7 better, so the J call may be wrong. This CDR3 is 15 amino acids long. CDR1 is SGHRS, CDR2 YFSETQ, per germline. CDR3 nucleotides: TGCGCCAGCAGCTTAACCCGGGACAACCCCTACGAGCAGTACTTC. Protein sequence: CASSLTRDNPYEQYF.

The chain recombines TRBV15 with TRBJ2-7; no definite D call. The CDR3 length is 13 residues. The V end was cut by 0 bases, the J end by 3 bases, with 6 bases between. Germline values: CDR1 LNHNV, CDR2 YYDKDF (reference sequence). The CDR3 DNA follows: TGTGCCACCAGCAGAGATTACGGCTACGAGCAGTACTTC. As protein: CATSRDYGYEQYF.

This clonotype was counted between two and nine times. An end of the junction does not agree with germline; a read error may underlie this. The rearrangement links TRBV5-6 to TRBJ2-1, with 9 positions matching TRBD1. Germline-derived CDR1 and CDR2 are SGHDT and YYEEEE. The CDR3 runs 16 residues. The CDR3 protein is CASSTLQGAFYDEQFF. CDR3 in DNA: TGTGCCAGCAGCACACTACAGGGGGCGTTCTACGATGAGCAGTTCTTC.

The V gene is TRBV5-8, the J gene TRBJ1-1; 9 bases map to TRBD1. With 4 bases clipped from V and 3 bases from J, the junction kept 10 bases outside the gene matches. The CDR3 is 16 residues long. Germline CDR1 reads SGHTS; CDR2 reads YDEGEE. The CDR3 DNA sequence: TGTGCCAGCAGCCCTAACAGGGGGCTGGGGGACACTGAAGCTTTCTTT. Protein product: CASSPNRGLGDTEAFF.

This clonotype has more than one count but fewer than ten. The chain has TRBV6-2 or TRBV6-3 and TRBJ2-5; D gene ambiguous. CDR1 is MNHEY and CDR2 is SVGEGT in the germline V gene. The V end lost 0 bases, the J end lost 5 bases, and 7 bases lay between the germline ends. The CDR3 runs to 13 residues. The CDR3 is CASSYSGWETQYF. In nucleotides, the CDR3 is TGTGCCAGCAGTTACTCTGGCTGGGAGACCCAGTACTTC.

The chain has TRBV7-9 and TRBJ1-4, with a possible D match to TRBD1 (5 bases). There are 13 residues in the CDR3. Germline CDR1 reads SEHNR; CDR2 reads FQNEAQ (reference sequence). Trimming left V 7 bases short and J 6 bases short, with 12 bases between. The CDR3 reads CASNNQGDEKLFF. CDR3 nucleotide sequence: TGTGCCAGCAACAACCAGGGTGATGAAAAACTGTTTTTT.

The chain uses TRBV12-3 or TRBV12-4 and TRBJ2-5; 9 bases map to TRBD2. The J call may be in error: the DNA end matches TRBJ2-7 better. This CDR3 is built from 13 residues. In DNA, the CDR3 is TGTGCCAGCAGTTTTGCGGGGGGGCGCGAGCAGTACTTC. This codes for CASSFAGGREQYF.

The rearrangement uses TRBV6-2 or TRBV6-3 and TRBJ2-7; D could derive from TRBD1 or TRBD2 (5 bases each). The V and J ends lost 6 bases and 5 bases respectively, with 26 bases between them. The CDR3 consists of 17 residues. In germline, CDR1 is MNHEY, CDR2 SVGEGT. In nucleotides, the CDR3 is TGTGCCAGCAGCTCCCGCCCGGGACCCCAGACCCGAGACGAGCAGTACTTC. Translation: CASSSRPGPQTRDEQYF.

The chain combines TRBV4-1 with TRBJ1-2; D is perhaps TRBD1 (5 bases). The V and J ends lost 4 bases and 3 bases respectively, with 15 bases between them. The CDR3 runs to 15 residues. Germline CDR1 and CDR2: MGHRA and YSYEKL. CDR3 protein: CASSPLGRRYYGYTF. In DNA form, the CDR3 reads TGCGCCAGCAGCCCGTTGGGACGGAGATACTATGGCTACACCTTC.

The V and J genes are TRBV7-9 and TRBJ1-2; perhaps TRBD1 as D (6 bases). V was cut by 5 bases and J by 4 bases, with 14 bases left in between. The CDR3 covers 14 residues. CDR1 SEHNR and CDR2 FQNEAQ come from the germline V gene (reference sequence). The CDR3 reads CASSTGGGRYGYTF. The CDR3 DNA follows: TGTGCCAGCAGCACCGGAGGGGGGCGCTATGGCTACACCTTC.

This clonotype was seen more than once but under ten times. The rearrangement joins TRBV4-2 to TRBJ2-4; 7 bases are shared with TRBD1. The CDR3 extends over 15 amino acids. J was trimmed by 6 bases and V by 2 bases; bases with no gene match: 7. CDR1 is LGHNA and CDR2 is YNFKEQ in the germline V gene. The CDR3 reads CASSQRQGRGNIQYF. As DNA, the CDR3 is TGTGCCAGCAGCCAAAGACAGGGAAGGGGAAACATTCAGTACTTC.

This clonotype was detected a few times. J is TRBJ2-7 and V is TRBV29-1, with 8 bases aligning to TRBD1. The CDR3 has 13 amino acids. Germline assignment: CDR1 SQVTM and CDR2 ANQGSEA. Unmatched junction bases numbered 9, after V lost 6 bases and J lost 5 bases. CDR3 DNA sequence: TGCAGCGTGACAAAGACAGGGGCGGACGAGCAGTACTTC. Its translation is CSVTKTGADEQYF.

The table lists this clonotype with a few counts. One end of the junction varies from germline; a read error may be responsible. J is TRBJ2-3 and V is TRBV20-1; TRBD2 aligns across 10 bases. CDR3 length equals 15 residues. The germline CDR1 and CDR2 sequences are DFQATT and SNEGSKA (reference sequence). The CDR3 loop reads CGAPELAGSTDTQYF. In DNA, the CDR3 is TGCGGTGCCCCGGAACTAGCGGGGTCCACAGATACGCAGTATTTT.

Only a few counts were recorded for this clonotype. V gene TRBV7-3 combines with J gene TRBJ2-1; 10 bases line up with TRBD2. The length of the CDR3 is 17 residues. From germline, CDR1 is SGHTA and CDR2 FQGTGA. The V segment lost 4 bases and the J segment 5 bases; nucleotides outside the gene matches: 11. CDR3 DNA: TGTGCCAGCAGCTACGAACACGTAGCGGGGGGTGACAATGAGCAGTTCTTC. It encodes CASSYEHVAGGDNEQFF.

The chain recombines TRBV29-1 with TRBJ2-5; maybe TRBD1 (6 bases). The germline V gene has CDR1 SQVTM and CDR2 ANQGSEA. The CDR3 totals 14 residues. Trimming took off 4 bases at V and 5 bases at J, with 17 bases between the two ends. CDR3 bases: TGCAGCGTTGGCGAATCAGGGGCCGGCGAGACCCAGTACTTC. It translates to CSVGESGAGETQYF.

V gene TRBV7-2 combines with J gene TRBJ2-3; the match to TRBD2 covers 15 bases. This CDR3 has 16 residues. Germline loops: CDR1 SGHTA, CDR2 FQGNSA. J lost 5 bases, V lost 1 base, and 1 base had no gene match. CDR3 residues: CASSLEGLAGGDTQYF. The CDR3 DNA sequence: TGTGCCAGCAGCTTAGAGGGACTAGCGGGGGGAGATACGCAGTATTTT.

This clonotype was seen a few times. The chain joins TRBV4-3 to TRBJ2-6; the match to TRBD1 covers 9 bases. Per the germline V gene, CDR1 is LGHNA and CDR2 is YSLEER. The CDR3 runs to 21 residues. The V and J ends lost 0 bases and 0 bases, in that order; junction bases with no gene match: 12. In DNA form, the CDR3 reads TGCGCCAGCAGCCAAGACCCTGGGGGGGGGACAGGGACCTCTGGGGCCAACGTCCTGACTTTC. This codes for CASSQDPGGGTGTSGANVLTF.

This chain joins TRBV5-1 and TRBJ1-4; possible D gene TRBD1, 5 bases. Germline values: CDR1 SGHRS, CDR2 YFSETQ. This CDR3 is 15 amino acids long. V lost 1 base and J lost 8, with 15 bases in between. Written as DNA, the CDR3 is TGCGCCAGCAGCTTGATGCCTACCGGGGCCGAAAAACTGTTTTTT. Its protein is CASSLMPTGAEKLFF.

The sample holds a few counts of this clonotype. V and J are TRBV10-3 and TRBJ1-1; no definite D call. V lost 4 bases, J lost 4 bases, and 1 base lay in between. The V gene's germline CDR1 is ENHRY and CDR2 SYGVKD. This CDR3 is 10 amino acids long. CDR3 nucleotide sequence: TGTGCCATCAGTGGCACTGAAGCTTTCTTT. Its protein is CAISGTEAFF.